These T cell receptor beta chains were read from a single sample in a study of blood T cell repertoires in COVID-19. Here immunoSEQ multiplex PCR was the method, and the copy in TCRdb shows in-frame clones only, minus some. The data show more than 6,500 clones, around 89% seen once. Sequences were obtained from peripheral blood. The receptors shown here come from a man older than 75 with active COVID-19. Both conserved end residues are part of each CDR3. Each record gives: J gene, V gene, CDR3 length, D gene, CDR3 protein. A D gene is named only where the DNA matches it firmly.

>TRBJ1-4|TRBV11-3|15|NA
CASSFQGGTNEKLFF
>TRBJ2-1|TRBV5-1|12|NA
CASSGQYNEQFF
>TRBJ2-3|TRBV7-9|16|TRBD1
CASSPSTGTGTGTQYF
>TRBJ2-3|TRBV5-1|14|TRBD2
CASSSTSGGDTQYF
>TRBJ2-7|TRBV18|14|NA
CASSPPRRRNEQYF
>TRBJ2-3|TRBV24-1|16|NA
CATSDSGQGSTDTQYF
>TRBJ2-3|TRBV7-2|14|NA
CASSLSQGMATQYF
>TRBJ2-5|TRBV30|11|NA
CAWSVLKTQYF
>TRBJ1-1|TRBV25-1|17|TRBD1
CASRLVPGQGGGFEAFF
>TRBJ2-2|TRBV27|14|TRBD2
CASRSSGTTGELFF
>TRBJ1-3|TRBV10-3|14|NA
CAISEEGSGNTIYF
>TRBJ2-5|TRBV9|14|NA
CASSPRDSDETQYF
>TRBJ2-2|TRBV7-2|19|TRBD2
CASSVKRGTSGKNTGELFF
>TRBJ2-3|TRBV27|18|TRBD2
CATSTGLAGGRSTDTQYF
>TRBJ2-1|TRBV6-6|15|TRBD2
CASSEPGLGVNEQFF
>TRBJ2-3|TRBV29-1|14|TRBD2
CSVASGRRGDTQYF
>TRBJ2-7|TRBV14|14|NA
CASSQADRYYEQYF
>TRBJ1-1|TRBV27|13|NA
CASSWGRHTEAFF
>TRBJ2-1|TRBV27|16|NA
CASRPQGTNTYNEQFF
>TRBJ2-7|TRBV27|14|NA
CASSLTPGSYEQYF
>TRBJ2-7|TRBV5-1|13|TRBD1
CASRDRPGGQQYF
>TRBJ2-1|TRBV3-1/TRBV3-2|16|TRBD2
CASSESSGNSYNEQFF
>TRBJ2-5|TRBV11-2|14|TRBD1
CASSQNRGQETQYF